Reported below is one TCR beta chain. The target antigen is unknown. These data come from a study of brain T cells in children with intractable seizures. V was cut by 0 bases and J by 0 bases, with 8 bases left in between. This CDR3 contains 15 residues. Germline CDR1 is LGHNA and CDR2 is YNFKEQ. The method was immunoSEQ multiplex PCR; TCRdb's version includes in-frame clones alone and lacks a portion of them. The table has roughly 8,700 clones, 69% seen once. General study points: HCMV serostatus was not known, and viral specificity came from CDR3 similarity only.

Sequencing was limited to surgery cases with top T cell transcript signatures in brain tissue. Before surgery, patients took at least one anti-epileptic drug. The receptor was isolated from a girl aged 2-9 years with tuberous sclerosis and intractable seizures. This chain joins TRBV4-2 and TRBJ1-1; D call uncertain. The specimen was resected brain tissue, collected at surgery. The CDR3 coding sequence is TGTGCCAGCAGCCAAGACCGGGCTATGAACACTGAAGCTTTCTTT. Residues: CASSQDRAMNTEAFF.